This TCR beta chain is drawn from a study of T cell clusters in autoimmune cytopenias. Points from the study as a whole: Exclusive TRB clusters were almost three-fold more numerous in healthy donors than in active autoimmune hepatitis. Comparing secondary cytopenia with chronic lymphocytic leukemia showed no cluster-lack signature, apparently masked by lymphoma repertoire.

Some 38,000 genome equivalents of blood DNA were amplified for TRB. TRB was amplified by touch-down multiplex PCR, primer pools A and B combined. TCRdb reanalyzed the multiplex PCR reads and collapses them to one entry per CDR3 protein, without DNA. The data show 12,000 or so distinct CDR3 sequences, and the top ten clones hold about 25%. With respect to this clonotype: Its specificity is unknown.

The V gene's germline CDR1 is GTSNPN and CDR2 SVGIG (reference sequence). There are 16 residues in the CDR3. This same sample was also part of a study on T cell repertoires in aging, cancer and after chemotherapy. This second study notes: Age-matched healthy donors had significantly more diverse, less clonal blood TCR repertoires than untreated cancer patients. These repertoire data do not allow conclusions about immunological memory after chemotherapy.

This receptor was identified in a human donor in good health. This chain connects TRBV30 to TRBJ2-1; the TCRdb call, TRBD2, lacks DNA for checking. Sample: peripheral blood. CDR3 region: CAWSVWTSGGAGEQFF. The whole variable domain, filled in from reference TRBV30 and TRBJ2-1, reads SQTIHQWPATLVQPVGSPLSLECTVEGTSNPNLYWYRQAAGRGLQLLFYSVGIGQISSEVPQNLSASRPQDRQFILSSKKLLLSDSGFYLCAWSVWTSGGAGEQFFGPGTRLTVL.